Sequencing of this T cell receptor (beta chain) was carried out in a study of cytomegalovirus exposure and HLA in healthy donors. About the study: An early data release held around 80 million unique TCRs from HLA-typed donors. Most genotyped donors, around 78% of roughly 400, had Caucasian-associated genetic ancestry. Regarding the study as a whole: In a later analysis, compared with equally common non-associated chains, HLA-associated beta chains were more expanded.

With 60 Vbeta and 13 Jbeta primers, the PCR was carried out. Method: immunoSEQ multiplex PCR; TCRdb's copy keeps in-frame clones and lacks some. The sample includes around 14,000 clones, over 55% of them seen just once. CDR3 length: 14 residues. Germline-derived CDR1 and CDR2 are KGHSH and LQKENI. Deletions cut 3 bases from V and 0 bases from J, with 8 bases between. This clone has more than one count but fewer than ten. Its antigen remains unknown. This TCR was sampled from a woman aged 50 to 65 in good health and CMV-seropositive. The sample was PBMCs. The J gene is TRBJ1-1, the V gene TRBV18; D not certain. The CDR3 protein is CASSPEQLNTEAFF. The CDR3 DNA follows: TGTGCCAGCTCACCGGAACAGTTGAACACTGAAGCTTTCTTT. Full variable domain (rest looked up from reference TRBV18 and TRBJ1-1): NAGVMQNPRHLVRRRGQEARLRCSPMKGHSHVYWYRQLPEEGLKFMVYLQKENIIDESGMPKERFSAEFPKEGPSILRIQQVVRGDSAAYFCASSPEQLNTEAFFGQGTRLTVV.